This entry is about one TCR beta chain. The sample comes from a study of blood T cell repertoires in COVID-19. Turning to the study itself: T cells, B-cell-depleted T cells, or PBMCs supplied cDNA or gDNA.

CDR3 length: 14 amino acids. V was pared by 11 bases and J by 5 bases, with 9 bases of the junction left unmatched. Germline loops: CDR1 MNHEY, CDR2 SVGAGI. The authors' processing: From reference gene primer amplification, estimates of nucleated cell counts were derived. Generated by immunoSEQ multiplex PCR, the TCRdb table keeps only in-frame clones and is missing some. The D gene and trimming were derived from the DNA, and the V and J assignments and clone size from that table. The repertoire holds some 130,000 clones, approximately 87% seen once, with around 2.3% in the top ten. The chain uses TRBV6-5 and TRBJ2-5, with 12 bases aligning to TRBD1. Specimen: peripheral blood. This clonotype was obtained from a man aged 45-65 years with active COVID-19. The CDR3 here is CAGKGTGGIETQYF. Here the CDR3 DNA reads TGTGCCGGCAAAGGGACAGGGGGCATTGAGACCCAGTACTTC.